This record concerns one T cell receptor (beta chain) sequence. TCRbeta library preparation incorporated unique molecular identifiers. Each CDR3 protein is one row after TCRdb ran MiXCR on the PCR reads. The data contain over 400,000 distinct CDR3 sequences, 43% of them seen just once; the ten biggest clones take up about 30%. The sample comes from a study of T-cell reconstitution after alpha-beta-depleted transplantation in children. The germline CDR1 and CDR2 sequences are SGHVS and FNYEAQ. V gave up 2 bases and J gave up 10 bases; unmatched junction bases: 7. CDR3 length: 14 residues. The J gene is TRBJ2-1, the V gene TRBV7-6, with 8 bases matching TRBD2. The source material was PBMCs, sampled before TCRalphabeta/CD19-depleted stem cell transplant. This TCR came from a girl aged 2 to 9 with aplastic anemia, due to receive a stem cell transplant. The DNA of the CDR3 is TGTGCCAGCAGCTTACTAGCGGGCCCATGGGAGCAGTTCTTC. The encoded protein is CASSLLAGPWEQFF.